A single sample is the source of the 19 T cell receptor beta chains below, sequenced in a study of T-cell memory formation after mild COVID-19. TCRdb redid the calling of the 5' RACE reads with MiXCR, one entry per CDR3 protein. Of 85,000 to 130,000 distinct CDR3 sequences listed, approximately 13% were seen once; the top ten hold approximately 30%. Source material: PBMCs or a T cell subset sorted from them (not recorded which). These receptor sequences come from an adult woman who had mild COVID-19 (a few samples of this study predate the infection). Cell type and time point are not known.

The chain recombines TRBV15 with TRBJ2-1; D may be TRBD1 or TRBD2 (5 bases each). The CDR3 has 19 amino acids. The V end lost 0 bases, the J end lost 3 bases, and 21 bases lay between the germline ends. Germline CDR1 reads LNHNV; CDR2 reads YYDKDF (reference sequence). In DNA, the CDR3 is TGTGCCACCAGCAGAGATCAAGTGGGGGAACTACCCTACTACAATGAGCAGTTCTTC. It encodes CATSRDQVGELPYYNEQFF. The full variable domain, with the rest looked up from reference TRBV15 and TRBJ2-1, is DAMVIQNPRYQVTQFGKPVTLSCSQTLNHNVMYWYQQKSSQAPKLLFHYYDKDFNNEADTPDNFQSRRPNTSFCFLDIRSPGLGDTAMYLCATSRDQVGELPYYNEQFFGPGTRLTVL.

The chain has TRBV9 and TRBJ2-1; 8 bases are shared with TRBD2. CDR3 length: 14 residues. After removal of 0 bases from V and 6 bases from J, the junction contained 2 bases not matched to a gene. CDR1 and CDR2 (germline): SGDLS, YYNGEE. The CDR3 spells CASSVASGGNEQFF. The CDR3 DNA is TGTGCCAGCAGCGTAGCCAGCGGGGGCAATGAGCAGTTCTTC.

Turning to this clonotype: A much larger clone lies one base from this, so it may be a read error. The chain employs TRBV12-3 or TRBV12-4 and TRBJ2-7, with a tentative D call TRBD1 (5 bases). This CDR3 has 14 amino acids. Written as DNA, the CDR3 is TGTGCCAGCATTTTAGCAGGGCAAGCCTACGAGCAGTACTTC. This translates into CASILAGQAYEQYF.

V gene TRBV4-1 combines with J gene TRBJ1-1, with 7 nucleotides matching TRBD1. V was clipped by 0 bases and J by 4 bases; unmatched bases: 11. The germline V gene has CDR1 MGHRA and CDR2 YSYEKL. The CDR3 covers 17 residues. The CDR3 DNA is TGCGCCAGCAGCCAAGATGATGCGACAGGGACCGGCACTGAAGCTTTCTTT. It specifies CASSQDDATGTGTEAFF.

This clonotype was seen ten or more times. The V gene is TRBV27, the J gene TRBJ2-1; D tentatively fits TRBD1 or TRBD2 (7 bases each). This CDR3 contains 15 residues. The germline CDR1 and CDR2 sequences are MNHEY and SMNVEV (reference sequence). V shed 5 bases and J shed 5 bases, with 16 bases lying between them. The DNA of the CDR3 is TGTGCCAGCAGTCCGACCGCAGGGGGGGACAATGAGCAGTTCTTC. It is translated as CASSPTAGGDNEQFF.

The chain is built from TRBV5-5 and TRBJ1-1; D is unclear. The V gene lost 0 bases and the J gene lost 0 bases, with 3 bases spanning the gap. CDR3 length: 13 amino acids. Germline V gene data show CDR1 as SGHKS and CDR2 as YYEKEE (reference sequence). The CDR3 DNA reads as TGTGCCAGCAGCTTGGATGTGAACACTGAAGCTTTCTTT. Translating gives CASSLDVNTEAFF. Based on the CDR3 plus reference TRBV5-5 and TRBJ1-1, the full variable domain is DAGVTQSPTHLIKTRGQQVTLRCSPISGHKSVSWYQQVLGQGPQFIFQYYEKEERGRGNFPDRFSARQFPNYSSELNVNALLLGDSALYLCASSLDVNTEAFFGQGTRLTVV.

This clonotype was counted at least ten times. This chain connects TRBV20-1 to TRBJ2-7, with 8 bases lining up with TRBD2. This CDR3 region has 14 residues. The germline V gene encodes CDR1 DFQATT and CDR2 SNEGSKA (reference sequence). The J segment lost 5 bases and the V segment lost 0 bases, leaving 6 bases of the junction unmatched. Written as DNA, the CDR3 is TGCAGTGCTAGAGATGGTCGGGAGGGCAACGAGCAGTACTTC. Translation: CSARDGREGNEQYF.

The table lists this clonotype with a few counts. In nucleotides, the CDR3 is TGTGCCATCACGGACCTCGGCACAGATACGCAGTATTTT. The encoded protein is CAITDLGTDTQYF. This chain joins TRBV10-3 and TRBJ2-3; D unclear. Trimming pared 7 bases from V and 1 base from J, leaving 9 bases between. The CDR3 has 13 amino acids. Germline V gene sequence: CDR1 ENHRY, CDR2 SYGVKD.

Only a few counts were recorded for this clonotype. The V call is TRBV24-1, the J call TRBJ2-1; D is undetermined. Germline CDR1 reads KGHDR; CDR2 reads SFDVKD. V lost 7 bases and J 6 bases, leaving 12 bases between the germline ends. The CDR3 loop spans 13 amino acids. Here the CDR3 DNA reads TGTGCCACCAGCGCTGGGGTCCTCAATGAGCAGTTCTTC. It translates to CATSAGVLNEQFF.

This clonotype turned up a few times. The rearrangement uses TRBV2 and TRBJ1-1, with 8 bases aligning to TRBD1. There are 17 residues in the CDR3. With V trimmed by 5 bases and J by 0 bases, 11 bases remained unmatched. Per germline, CDR1 SNHLY and CDR2 FYNNEI. The CDR3 here is CASSQPRGRSLNTEAFF. CDR3 sequence (DNA): TGTGCCAGCAGTCAGCCCAGGGGGCGAAGCCTGAACACTGAAGCTTTCTTT.

A few counts support this clonotype. This sequence joins TRBV12-3 or TRBV12-4 and TRBJ2-1, with 7 bases aligning to TRBD1. This CDR3 has 16 residues. V trimming: 6 bases; J trimming: 2 bases; junction bases outside the gene matches: 10. CDR3 nucleotides: TGTGCCAGCAGACCTCGAACAGGGGCCCCCTACAATGAGCAGTTCTTC. Residues: CASRPRTGAPYNEQFF.

This clonotype was detected only a few times. The chain employs TRBV30 and TRBJ2-1; 11 nucleotides match TRBD1. CDR3 length equals 14 residues. Germline V gene lookup returns CDR1 GTSNPN and CDR2 SVGIG (reference sequence). Trimming took 1 base from V and 5 from J; bases not matched to a gene: 1. The CDR3 DNA follows: TGTGCCTGGAGTGGGGACAGGGGGGACAATGAGCAGTTCTTC. Protein product: CAWSGDRGDNEQFF.

The gene calls are TRBV15 and TRBJ2-5; 10 positions match TRBD1. The CDR3 consists of 15 residues. Germline CDR1 reads LNHNV; CDR2 reads YYDKDF (reference sequence). The J segment lost 4 bases and the V segment lost 4 bases, leaving 6 bases of the junction unmatched. CDR3 residues: CATSTSRTGGETQYF. DNA for the CDR3: TGTGCCACCAGCACCTCTCGGACAGGGGGAGAGACCCAGTACTTC.

V gene TRBV19 combines with J gene TRBJ2-4; D is unclear. The V gene's germline CDR1 is LNHDA and CDR2 SQIVND (reference sequence). V gave up 5 bases and J gave up 1 base, with 21 bases separating them. The CDR3 consists of 18 residues. The CDR3 DNA is TGTGCCAGTAGTTCCCCCGCGGCCAGGCTAGGGGCCAAAAACATTCAGTACTTC. Translating it yields CASSSPAARLGAKNIQYF.

This clonotype has only one observation. The chain couples TRBV23-1 to TRBJ2-1, with 7 bases aligning to TRBD1. TRBV23-1 is treated as an ORF (open reading frame) with a function not yet certain. CDR3 length: 14 amino acids. Unmatched junction bases numbered 7, after V lost 4 bases and J lost 7 bases. As DNA, the CDR3 is TGCGCCAGCAGTCGAGGGGGCTTGGGGAATGAGCAGTTCTTC. Translating gives CASSRGGLGNEQFF.

The chain employs TRBV7-9 and TRBJ2-7, with 8 bases aligning to TRBD2. The germline V gene has CDR1 SEHNR and CDR2 FQNEAQ (reference sequence). V was pared by 5 bases and J by 0 bases, with 6 bases of the junction left unmatched. The CDR3 extends over 15 amino acids. DNA of the CDR3: TGTGCCAGCAGCACCCTTCGGGAGGGCTCCTACGAGCAGTACTTC. It specifies CASSTLREGSYEQYF.

This clonotype was counted between two and nine times. The chain combines TRBV6-2 or TRBV6-3 with TRBJ2-7, with D perhaps being TRBD1 or TRBD2 (5 bases each). The CDR3 has 16 residues. From germline, CDR1 is MNHEY and CDR2 SVGEGT. Trimming left V 0 bases short and J 2 bases short, with 14 bases between. The CDR3 nucleotides read TGTGCCAGCAGTTACTCCTACCGGGACGAGCCCTACGAGCAGTACTTC. Translating gives CASSYSYRDEPYEQYF.

This clonotype was seen only a few times. This rearrangement joins TRBV2 to TRBJ2-3; TRBD2 matches at 7 bases. Germline values: CDR1 SNHLY, CDR2 FYNNEI. V lost 11 bases to trimming and J lost 2 bases; unmatched junction nucleotides: 13. This CDR3 comprises 15 residues. CDR3 amino acids: CAAAGRGRLTDTQYF. The CDR3 bases are TGTGCCGCAGCGGGACGCGGACGCCTCACAGATACGCAGTATTTT.

This clonotype was observed a handful of times. Here the CDR3 reads CASSLAAGDTQYF. The CDR3 DNA reads TGTGCCAGCAGTTTAGCCGCGGGAGATACGCAGTATTTT. The genes are TRBV12-3 or TRBV12-4 and TRBJ2-3, with D perhaps matching TRBD2 (5 bases). The V and J ends lost 0 bases and 5 bases respectively, with 6 bases between them. The CDR3 is 13 amino acids.